The TCR beta chain described here comes from a study of T-cell memory formation after mild COVID-19 (dated by TCRdb to about 2021). Looking at the study overall: TCR sequence clusters from the two donors were largely donor specific. The cohort comprised two young, previously healthy adult volunteers, one female and one male. In a couple of donors, T-cell clones that expanded and contracted after mild COVID-19 were tracked by sequencing TCRalpha and TCRbeta repertoires over time.

The CDR3 sequence holds 16 residues, the cysteine and phenylalanine included. Of all the DNA, just the CDR3 is kept, 48 bases in frame from base 1. The junction shows trimming of 2 bases on V and 6 bases on J, and the gene matches do not reach 7 bases of it. CDR1 LNHDA and CDR2 SQIVND are derived from the germline V gene (reference sequence). Overall study results and their limits: SARS-CoV-2 specificity of the second-wave clones peaking on day 37 was not confirmed. Contracting CD4+ clones were located mainly in the CM and EM memory subsets, whereas CD8+ clones were found to be enriched in EMRA. Only two mild cases were covered by the study, and larger cohorts that include severe cases with pre-infection samples were considered necessary. Some responding clones were detected in pre-infection memory, suggesting pre-existing cross-reactive memory T cells joined the SARS-CoV-2 response. Clones that contracted from day 15 to 85 showed balanced CD4/CD8 phenotypes, whereas a second wave of clones that expanded from day 15 to 37 leaned towards CD4+.

As concerns this clonotype: This clone's antigen is unknown. Base-call qualities are not available, and no considerably larger clone is one nucleotide away.

The sample was run on an Illumina NovaSeq 6000. Using 5'RACE with constant-segment primers, TCRalpha and TCRbeta cDNA libraries were constructed, with sample barcodes and unique molecular identifiers added in the process. Trizol reagent was used to extract RNA from every sample. Libraries were amplified in two PCR steps, with a second sample barcode and Illumina TruSeq adapters added in the second step. Libraries were sequenced on an Illumina NovaSeq with 2 x 150 bp paired-end reads. The source study handled its data this way. The reads were demultiplexed and collapsed into UMI-guided consensus sequences using migec v1.2.7. With mixcr v2.1.11, UMI consensuses were aligned to TRA and TRB V and J templates and assembled into clonotypes. Expanded or contracted clonotypes were those called significant by both edgeR and NoisET, with noise models trained on biological replicates. For edgeR calls, the cutoffs were a false discovery rate-adjusted p below 0.01 and a log2 fold-change threshold of 1. As an exploratory analysis of dynamics, max-normalized trajectories of the 1000 most abundant clonotypes were examined by PCA with hierarchical clustering. Separately sequenced CD4+ and CD8+ repertoires were used to assign a CD4 or CD8 phenotype to each responding clone. The public reads were quality trimmed at Q25 with fastp and then assembled into clones with MiXCR by TCRdb, keeping productive beta chains. Rows are unified per CDR3 protein, each entry keeping the most common DNA and genes. These V and J calls derive from TCRdb rather than the authors' analysis. Recorded for this sample are 250,000 to 350,000 distinct CDR3 sequences; around 15% of them occurred a single time. 20% to 25% of the sample comes from the top ten.

Ficoll-Paque density gradient centrifugation was the method used to isolate PBMCs. Specimen: PBMCs or a T cell subset sorted from them (not recorded which). The clonotype comes from a man aged 18 to 30 who had mild COVID-19 (a few samples of this study predate the infection). The sample titles of this study are shuffled in the database, so cell type and time point are left out; the donor was told from shared clones. The receptor chain draws on TRBV19 and TRBJ1-5; 10 bases in the junction line up with TRBD1. The DNA sequence is TGTGCCAGTAGTATATCCGGGACAGGGGCCGGTCAGCCCCAGCATTTT. Its translation is CASSISGTGAGQPQHF.